This T cell receptor beta chain was captured by sequencing in a study of shared T cell receptors in the human thymus. Using immunoSEQ multiplex PCR, the repertoire was profiled, and TCRdb retains in-frame clones only, with some absent. The table lists hundreds of thousands of clones, 88% of them singletons. This CDR3 has 16 amino acids. Germline V lookup: CDR1 MNHEY, CDR2 SMNVEV (reference sequence). Losses at the gene ends were 6 bases for V and 3 bases for J; bases not matched to a gene: 8. The sample was also linked to a second study, of human thymus T cells. From that report: The sample donors, healthy Finnish infants, were having corrective surgery for congenital heart defects. From resections taken during corrective heart surgery, the thymus tissue was obtained. V and J genes seemed to be used with bias in thymic and blood repertoires. There were highly overlapping thymic repertoires among unrelated individuals, as related research reported.

The V gene is TRBV27, the J gene TRBJ2-3; 11 nucleotides agree with TRBD1. This TCR was sampled from a boy under three years old with a congenital heart defect. The sequencing sample was made of thymocytes. The CDR3 DNA is TGTGCCAGCAGCAGGGGCGGGACAGGGGGAACAGATACGCAGTATTTT. Protein product: CASSRGGTGGTDTQYF.